This is a list of T cell receptor beta chains from one sample in a study of blood T cell repertoires in COVID-19. Clones were read by immunoSEQ multiplex PCR, and TCRdb kept only the in-frame ones, dropping some. The sample has 150,000 to 200,000 clones, roughly nine tenths seen once. Material for sequencing was peripheral blood. Receptors originate from a man aged 60-69 years with acute or convalescent COVID-19. The CDR3 runs from the conserved cysteine through the conserved F or W. Fields, in order: V gene, D gene, clone size, J gene, CDR3 protein, CDR3 DNA. A D gene is named only where the DNA matches it firmly. Clone size is shown for a subset of rows, as once, few, many or a class of expanded clone.

v_call: TRBV7-3; d_call: .; clone_size: .; j_call: TRBJ1-1; cdr3_aa: CASSLYPGEQAGRAFF; cdr3_nt: TGTGCCAGCAGCTTATACCCAGGGGAACAGGCCGGTCGAGCTTTCTTT
v_call: TRBV4-3; d_call: .; clone_size: .; j_call: TRBJ1-3; cdr3_aa: CASSQVRTPEGTIYF; cdr3_nt: TGCGCCAGCAGCCAAGTTAGGACACCCGAAGGCACCATATATTTT
v_call: TRBV7-2; d_call: TRBD1; clone_size: .; j_call: TRBJ1-1; cdr3_aa: CASSLGDNRGQGAFF; cdr3_nt: TGTGCCAGCAGCTTAGGGGACAACAGGGGGCAAGGAGCTTTCTTT
v_call: TRBV2; d_call: TRBD1; clone_size: .; j_call: TRBJ2-3; cdr3_aa: CASSVRGLTDTQYF; cdr3_nt: TGTGCCAGCAGTGTCAGGGGGCTCACAGATACGCAGTATTTT
v_call: TRBV19; d_call: .; clone_size: .; j_call: TRBJ1-1; cdr3_aa: CASIISNRRNTEAFF; cdr3_nt: TGTGCCAGTATAATATCAAACAGGAGGAACACTGAAGCTTTCTTT
v_call: TRBV2; d_call: TRBD1; clone_size: .; j_call: TRBJ1-5; cdr3_aa: CASSPGQGGQPQHF; cdr3_nt: TGTGCCAGCAGCCCGGGACAGGGTGGTCAGCCCCAGCATTTT
v_call: TRBV6-4; d_call: TRBD2; clone_size: .; j_call: TRBJ2-3; cdr3_aa: CASSERGGTDTQYF; cdr3_nt: TGTGCCAGCAGTGAGCGGGGGGGCACAGATACGCAGTATTTT
v_call: TRBV7-9; d_call: .; clone_size: .; j_call: TRBJ1-5; cdr3_aa: CASSLAERGSYSNQPQHF; cdr3_nt: TGTGCCAGCAGTCTAGCCGAGCGGGGATCCTATAGCAATCAGCCCCAGCATTTT
v_call: TRBV20-1; d_call: .; clone_size: .; j_call: TRBJ1-5; cdr3_aa: CSASFRSSNQPQHF; cdr3_nt: TGCAGTGCTAGTTTCAGGTCTAGCAATCAGCCCCAGCATTTT
v_call: TRBV19; d_call: .; clone_size: .; j_call: TRBJ2-2; cdr3_aa: CAFQPGHTNTGELFF; cdr3_nt: TGTGCCTTCCAGCCGGGACATACGAACACCGGGGAGCTGTTTTTT
v_call: TRBV11-2; d_call: TRBD1; clone_size: .; j_call: TRBJ2-1; cdr3_aa: CASSQTRDRNYNEQFF; cdr3_nt: TGTGCCAGCAGCCAGACACGGGACAGGAACTACAATGAGCAGTTCTTC
v_call: TRBV5-6; d_call: TRBD1; clone_size: .; j_call: TRBJ1-2; cdr3_aa: CASSFRVGQAVEGYTF; cdr3_nt: TGTGCCAGCAGCTTTAGGGTTGGACAGGCCGTGGAGGGCTACACCTTC
v_call: TRBV6-5; d_call: TRBD1; clone_size: .; j_call: TRBJ1-2; cdr3_aa: CASSLGQGPYTF; cdr3_nt: TGTGCCAGCAGTTTAGGACAGGGACCGTACACCTTC
v_call: TRBV19; d_call: .; clone_size: .; j_call: TRBJ1-1; cdr3_aa: CASSIKRGMRTEAFF; cdr3_nt: TGTGCCAGTAGTATTAAAAGGGGGATGCGGACTGAAGCTTTCTTT
v_call: TRBV7-9; d_call: TRBD1; clone_size: few; j_call: TRBJ1-1; cdr3_aa: CASSGQGEVAEAFF; cdr3_nt: TGTGCCAGCAGCGGACAGGGGGAAGTCGCTGAAGCTTTCTTT
v_call: TRBV9; d_call: .; clone_size: .; j_call: TRBJ2-3; cdr3_aa: CASSPGEVAGLTDTQYF; cdr3_nt: TGTGCCAGCAGCCCCGGGGAAGTCGCGGGGCTCACAGATACGCAGTATTTT
v_call: TRBV6-1; d_call: .; clone_size: .; j_call: TRBJ2-4; cdr3_aa: CASSEVVAPSKNIQYF; cdr3_nt: TGTGCCAGCAGTGAAGTCGTGGCCCCCTCCAAAAACATTCAGTACTTC
v_call: TRBV3-1/TRBV3-2; d_call: .; clone_size: .; j_call: TRBJ1-1; cdr3_aa: CASSQKGGTTEAFF; cdr3_nt: TGTGCCAGCAGCCAAAAAGGAGGGACCACTGAAGCTTTCTTT
v_call: TRBV18; d_call: .; clone_size: .; j_call: TRBJ1-2; cdr3_aa: CASSPQHRRNYGYTF; cdr3_nt: TGTGCCAGCTCACCACAGCACAGGCGGAACTATGGCTACACCTTC
v_call: TRBV27; d_call: TRBD1; clone_size: once; j_call: TRBJ2-7; cdr3_aa: CASSPLNRGRFYEQYF; cdr3_nt: TGTGCCAGCAGTCCCCTCAACAGGGGGCGGTTTTACGAGCAGTACTTC
v_call: TRBV4-1; d_call: .; clone_size: few; j_call: TRBJ1-4; cdr3_aa: CASSPRLEKLFF; cdr3_nt: TGCGCCAGCAGCCCGAGACTGGAAAAACTGTTTTTT
v_call: TRBV5-1; d_call: .; clone_size: .; j_call: TRBJ1-1; cdr3_aa: CASSSWQLDTEAFF; cdr3_nt: TGCGCCAGCAGCTCCTGGCAGCTAGACACTGAAGCTTTCTTT
v_call: TRBV30; d_call: .; clone_size: .; j_call: TRBJ2-7; cdr3_aa: CAWNAGSYEQYF; cdr3_nt: TGTGCCTGGAATGCCGGTTCCTACGAGCAGTACTTC
v_call: TRBV5-1; d_call: .; clone_size: .; j_call: TRBJ2-5; cdr3_aa: CASSSLIAQETQYF; cdr3_nt: TGCGCCAGCAGCTCCCTAATAGCCCAAGAGACCCAGTACTTC